The rows below give T cell receptor beta chains drawn from one sample of a study of T cell changes during pregnancy in multiple sclerosis. Sequenced by immunoSEQ multiplex PCR; TCRdb stores in-frame clones only, minus some. The sample consists of 50,000 to 65,000 clones, 90% of them appearing once. Specimen: peripheral blood, collected in the first trimester of pregnancy. These receptors all stem from a female donor in good health, enrolled as a control in a pregnancy study. CDR3s include the opening cysteine and the closing phenylalanine or tryptophan. Fields, in order: J gene, D gene, V gene, clone size, CDR3 protein, CDR3 DNA. A D gene is named only where the DNA matches it firmly. The size entry is marked missing in some rows and otherwise reads once, few, many or a size class.

J: TRBJ1-1
D: NA
V: TRBV12-1
size: NA
CDR3: CASSFAQGHIGNTEAFF
DNA: TGTGCCAGCAGCTTTGCCCAGGGACATATCGGGAACACTGAAGCTTTCTTT

J: TRBJ1-1
D: NA
V: TRBV30
size: NA
CDR3: CAWSVFFQNEAFF
DNA: TGTGCCTGGAGTGTATTCTTCCAGAATGAAGCTTTCTTT

J: TRBJ1-2
D: TRBD1
V: TRBV5-4
size: NA
CDR3: CASSSRTGAFYGYTF
DNA: TGTGCCAGCAGCTCCCGGACAGGGGCCTTCTATGGCTACACCTTC

J: TRBJ1-2
D: NA
V: TRBV6-5
size: NA
CDR3: CASSYSIRDGGGYTF
DNA: TGTGCCAGCAGTTACTCGATCAGGGATGGAGGGGGCTACACCTTC

J: TRBJ1-6
D: TRBD1
V: TRBV15
size: NA
CDR3: CATSSRDRLNSPLHF
DNA: TGTGCCACCAGCAGCCGGGACAGGCTTAATTCACCCCTCCACTTT

J: TRBJ1-2
D: NA
V: TRBV4-1
size: NA
CDR3: CASSHLQGPNNYGYTF
DNA: TGCGCCAGCAGCCATCTGCAGGGGCCGAATAACTATGGCTACACCTTC

J: TRBJ2-1
D: TRBD2
V: TRBV9
size: NA
CDR3: CASSSLAGGLGRQFF
DNA: TGTGCCAGCAGCTCACTAGCGGGGGGCCTCGGGCGCCAGTTCTTC

J: TRBJ2-7
D: TRBD1
V: TRBV30
size: NA
CDR3: CAWRALRGHHEQYF
DNA: TGTGCCTGGAGGGCCCTCAGGGGGCATCACGAGCAGTACTTC

J: TRBJ1-5
D: NA
V: TRBV27
size: NA
CDR3: CASSRGNSNQPQHF
DNA: TGTGCCAGCAGTAGGGGGAATAGCAATCAGCCCCAGCATTTT

J: TRBJ1-1
D: NA
V: TRBV5-1
size: NA
CDR3: CASFGVGITEAFF
DNA: TGCGCCAGCTTCGGGGTCGGGATCACTGAAGCTTTCTTT

J: TRBJ2-5
D: TRBD2
V: TRBV9
size: NA
CDR3: CASSPLAGGPVETQYF
DNA: TGTGCCAGCAGCCCACTAGCGGGGGGGCCTGTGGAGACCCAGTACTTC

J: TRBJ2-7
D: TRBD2
V: TRBV28
size: few
CDR3: CASSPTGLADEQYF
DNA: TGTGCCAGCAGCCCGACAGGACTAGCAGACGAGCAGTACTTC

J: TRBJ2-7
D: NA
V: TRBV28
size: few
CDR3: CASSSTTYEQYF
DNA: TGTGCCAGCAGCAGTACTACATACGAGCAGTACTTC

J: TRBJ1-2
D: TRBD1
V: TRBV7-6
size: NA
CDR3: CASSLETGGFYGYTF
DNA: TGTGCCAGCAGCTTAGAGACAGGGGGTTTCTATGGCTACACCTTC

J: TRBJ2-3
D: TRBD2
V: TRBV18
size: NA
CDR3: CASSPRTSGSTDTQYF
DNA: TGTGCCAGCTCACCCCGGACTAGCGGGAGTACAGATACGCAGTATTTT

J: TRBJ1-2
D: NA
V: TRBV9
size: NA
CDR3: CASSVGSAGLYGYTF
DNA: TGTGCCAGCAGCGTAGGATCGGCAGGGCTTTATGGCTACACCTTC

J: TRBJ1-2
D: NA
V: TRBV11-2
size: NA
CDR3: CASSLEMSGDAGYTF
DNA: TGTGCCAGCAGCTTAGAAATGTCAGGGGATGCTGGCTACACCTTC

J: TRBJ2-1
D: TRBD2
V: TRBV7-2
size: NA
CDR3: CASSSLVVAGVIF
DNA: TGTGCCAGCAGCTCCCTAGTTGTAGCGGGAGTAATCTTC

J: TRBJ2-4
D: TRBD2
V: TRBV5-4
size: NA
CDR3: CASSLSSGNIQYF
DNA: TGTGCCAGCAGCTTGTCTAGCGGGAACATTCAGTACTTC

J: TRBJ2-5
D: TRBD2
V: TRBV11-2
size: NA
CDR3: CASRRLAGRQETQYF
DNA: TGTGCCAGCAGACGACTAGCGGGGCGCCAAGAGACCCAGTACTTC

J: TRBJ2-6
D: NA
V: TRBV29-1
size: NA
CDR3: CSAQTDTGSGANVLTF
DNA: TGCAGCGCCCAAACAGATACAGGCTCTGGGGCCAACGTCCTGACTTTC

J: TRBJ2-5
D: NA
V: TRBV5-1
size: few
CDR3: CASSEPGGGETQYF
DNA: TGCGCCAGCAGCGAGCCTGGTGGGGGGGAGACCCAGTACTTC

J: TRBJ1-6
D: NA
V: TRBV30
size: NA
CDR3: CAWSPPEYNSPLHF
DNA: TGTGCCTGGAGTCCCCCGGAGTATAATTCACCCCTCCACTTT

J: TRBJ1-1
D: NA
V: TRBV5-1
size: NA
CDR3: CASEMLPNTEAFF
DNA: TGCGCCAGCGAAATGCTACCGAACACTGAAGCTTTCTTT

J: TRBJ2-5
D: NA
V: TRBV29-1
size: NA
CDR3: CSVGRERTFQETQYF
DNA: TGCAGCGTTGGGAGGGAGAGGACATTCCAAGAGACCCAGTACTTC

J: TRBJ2-5
D: TRBD1
V: TRBV7-6
size: NA
CDR3: CASSLDREETQYF
DNA: TGTGCCAGCAGCTTGGACAGGGAAGAGACCCAGTACTTC

J: TRBJ1-4
D: NA
V: TRBV7-6
size: NA
CDR3: CASSLEVGPGRFLFF
DNA: TGTGCCAGCAGCTTAGAAGTCGGGCCCGGGAGGTTTCTGTTTTTT

J: TRBJ2-7
D: TRBD1
V: TRBV9
size: NA
CDR3: CASSLGTGSSYEQYF
DNA: TGTGCCAGCAGCCTAGGGACAGGTAGTTCCTACGAGCAGTACTTC

J: TRBJ1-6
D: NA
V: TRBV18
size: NA
CDR3: CASSPEAGHSPLHF
DNA: TGTGCCAGCTCGCCGGAGGCGGGACATTCACCCCTCCACTTT

J: TRBJ1-5
D: NA
V: TRBV19
size: once
CDR3: CASRRRRENQPQHF
DNA: TGTGCCAGTAGACGACGACGGGAGAATCAGCCCCAGCATTTT

J: TRBJ2-5
D: NA
V: TRBV27
size: NA
CDR3: CASSSFGSETQYF
DNA: TGTGCCAGCAGTTCTTTTGGTAGCGAGACCCAGTACTTC

J: TRBJ2-3
D: TRBD1
V: TRBV6-5
size: medium-sized
CDR3: CASSGDRVTDTQYF
DNA: TGTGCCAGCAGTGGAGACAGGGTCACAGATACGCAGTATTTT

J: TRBJ1-3
D: TRBD1
V: TRBV18
size: NA
CDR3: CASSPQGARGNTIYF
DNA: TGTGCCAGCTCACCACAGGGGGCGCGTGGAAACACCATATATTTT

J: TRBJ2-7
D: TRBD1
V: TRBV5-1
size: NA
CDR3: CASSFGTGSYEQYF
DNA: TGCGCCAGCAGCTTCGGGACAGGGTCCTACGAGCAGTACTTC

J: TRBJ2-1
D: NA
V: TRBV5-6
size: NA
CDR3: CASSLELSYGEQFF
DNA: TGTGCCAGCAGCTTGGAGCTGTCCTACGGTGAGCAGTTCTTC

J: TRBJ2-4
D: TRBD2
V: TRBV6-5
size: NA
CDR3: CASAPWGGVGNIQYF
DNA: TGTGCCAGCGCCCCATGGGGGGGGGTCGGAAACATTCAGTACTTC

J: TRBJ1-1
D: NA
V: TRBV19
size: NA
CDR3: CASSTRQYKPTEAFF
DNA: TGTGCCAGTAGTACGAGACAGTATAAACCCACTGAAGCTTTCTTT

J: TRBJ2-5
D: NA
V: TRBV6-1
size: NA
CDR3: CASSEGSGKETQYF
DNA: TGTGCCAGCAGTGAAGGGTCCGGTAAGGAGACCCAGTACTTC

J: TRBJ2-2
D: NA
V: TRBV28
size: NA
CDR3: CASSFEWEHTGELFF
DNA: TGTGCCAGCAGTTTTGAATGGGAGCACACCGGGGAGCTGTTTTTT

J: TRBJ1-1
D: TRBD1
V: TRBV10-3
size: NA
CDR3: CAIRITGDTEAFF
DNA: TGTGCCATCAGGATTACAGGGGACACTGAAGCTTTCTTT

J: TRBJ1-5
D: NA
V: TRBV23-1
size: NA
CDR3: CASSHYGGGSNQPQHF
DNA: TGCGCCAGCAGTCACTACGGGGGGGGTAGCAATCAGCCCCAGCATTTT

J: TRBJ2-3
D: TRBD2
V: TRBV2
size: NA
CDR3: CASSAERGGTDTQYF
DNA: TGTGCCAGCAGTGCCGAGCGGGGGGGCACAGATACGCAGTATTTT